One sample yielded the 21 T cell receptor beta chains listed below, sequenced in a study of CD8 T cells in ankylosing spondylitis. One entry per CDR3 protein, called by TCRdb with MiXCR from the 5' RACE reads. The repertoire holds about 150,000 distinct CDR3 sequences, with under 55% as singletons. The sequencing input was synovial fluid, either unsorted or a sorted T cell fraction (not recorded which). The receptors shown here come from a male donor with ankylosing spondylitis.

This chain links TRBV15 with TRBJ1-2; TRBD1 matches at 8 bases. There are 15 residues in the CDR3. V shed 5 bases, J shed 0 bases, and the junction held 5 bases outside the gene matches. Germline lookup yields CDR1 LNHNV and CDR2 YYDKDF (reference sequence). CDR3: CATSARDRPNYGYTF. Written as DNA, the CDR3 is TGTGCCACCAGCGCCCGGGACAGGCCTAACTATGGCTACACCTTC. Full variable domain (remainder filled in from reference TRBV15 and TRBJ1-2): DAMVIQNPRYQVTQFGKPVTLSCSQTLNHNVMYWYQQKSSQAPKLLFHYYDKDFNNEADTPDNFQSRRPNTSFCFLDIRSPGLGDTAMYLCATSARDRPNYGYTFGSGTRLTVV.

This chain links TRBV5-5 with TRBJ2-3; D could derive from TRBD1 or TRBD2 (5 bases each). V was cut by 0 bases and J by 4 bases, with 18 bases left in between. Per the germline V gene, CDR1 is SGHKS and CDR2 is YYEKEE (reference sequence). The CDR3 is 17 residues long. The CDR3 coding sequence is TGTGCCAGCAGCTTGGTGTCGGGGACCGGGCCGGCAGATACGCAGTATTTT. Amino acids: CASSLVSGTGPADTQYF. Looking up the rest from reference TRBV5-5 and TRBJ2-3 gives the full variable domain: DAGVTQSPTHLIKTRGQQVTLRCSPISGHKSVSWYQQVLGQGPQFIFQYYEKEERGRGNFPDRFSARQFPNYSSELNVNALLLGDSALYLCASSLVSGTGPADTQYFGPGTRLTVL.

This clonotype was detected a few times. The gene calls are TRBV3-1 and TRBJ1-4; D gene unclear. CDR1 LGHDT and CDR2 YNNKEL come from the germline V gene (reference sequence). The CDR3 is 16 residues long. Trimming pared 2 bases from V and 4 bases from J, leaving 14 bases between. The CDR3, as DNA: TGTGCCAGCAGCCAAACCCAGCAGGCCTTTAATGAAAAACTGTTTTTT. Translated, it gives CASSQTQQAFNEKLFF.

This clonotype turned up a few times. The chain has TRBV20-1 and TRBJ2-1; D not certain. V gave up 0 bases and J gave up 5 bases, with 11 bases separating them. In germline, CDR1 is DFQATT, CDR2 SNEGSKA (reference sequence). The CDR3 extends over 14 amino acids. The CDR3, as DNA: TGCAGTGCTAGAGATCTTCCGGGCCACAATGAGCAGTTCTTC. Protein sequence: CSARDLPGHNEQFF.

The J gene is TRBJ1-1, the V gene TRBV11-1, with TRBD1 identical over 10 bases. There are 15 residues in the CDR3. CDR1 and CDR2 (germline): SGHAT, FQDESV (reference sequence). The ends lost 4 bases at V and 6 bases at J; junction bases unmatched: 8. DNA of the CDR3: TGTGCCAGCAGCTCTACCGGGACAGGGGATGCTGAAGCTTTCTTT. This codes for CASSSTGTGDAEAFF.

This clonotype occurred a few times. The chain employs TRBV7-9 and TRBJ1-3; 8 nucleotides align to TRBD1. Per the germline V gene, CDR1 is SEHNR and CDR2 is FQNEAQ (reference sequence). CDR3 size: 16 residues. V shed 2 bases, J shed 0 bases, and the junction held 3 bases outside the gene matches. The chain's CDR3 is CASSLRQGISGNTIYF. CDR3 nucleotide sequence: TGTGCCAGCAGCTTACGACAGGGGATCTCTGGAAACACCATATATTTT.

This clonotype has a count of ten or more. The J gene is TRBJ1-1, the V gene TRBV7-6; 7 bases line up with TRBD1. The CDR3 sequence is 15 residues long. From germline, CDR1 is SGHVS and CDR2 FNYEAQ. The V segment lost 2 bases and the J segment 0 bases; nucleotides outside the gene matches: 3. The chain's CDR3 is CASSLSQGMNTEAFF. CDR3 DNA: TGTGCCAGCAGCTTATCACAGGGGATGAACACTGAAGCTTTCTTT.

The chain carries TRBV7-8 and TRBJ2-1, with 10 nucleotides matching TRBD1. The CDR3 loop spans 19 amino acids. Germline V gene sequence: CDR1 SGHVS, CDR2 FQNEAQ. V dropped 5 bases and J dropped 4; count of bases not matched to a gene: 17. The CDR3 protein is CASSPSAGQGSLFYNEQFF. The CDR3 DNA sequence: TGTGCCAGCAGCCCCTCCGCGGGACAGGGGTCCCTTTTTTACAATGAGCAGTTCTTC.

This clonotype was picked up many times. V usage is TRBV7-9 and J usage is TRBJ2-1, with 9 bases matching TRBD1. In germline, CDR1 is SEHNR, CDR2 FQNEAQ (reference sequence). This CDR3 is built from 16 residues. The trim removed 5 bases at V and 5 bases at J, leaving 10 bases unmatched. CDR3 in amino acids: CASSRPGQGSNNEQFF. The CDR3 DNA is TGTGCCAGCAGCCGCCCGGGACAGGGCTCGAACAATGAGCAGTTCTTC.

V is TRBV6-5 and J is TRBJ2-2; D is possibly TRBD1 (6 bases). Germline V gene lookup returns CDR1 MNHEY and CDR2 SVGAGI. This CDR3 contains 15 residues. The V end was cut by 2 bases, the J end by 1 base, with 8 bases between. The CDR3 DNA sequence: TGTGCCAGCAGTTACGACAGGCTGAACACCGGGGAGCTGTTTTTT. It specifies CASSYDRLNTGELFF.

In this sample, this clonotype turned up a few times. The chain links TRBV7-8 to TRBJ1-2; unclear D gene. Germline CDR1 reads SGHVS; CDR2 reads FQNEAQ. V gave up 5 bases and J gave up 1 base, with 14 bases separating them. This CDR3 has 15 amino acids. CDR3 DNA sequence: TGTGCCAGCAGCCCCCTCTTCTACAGTAACTATGGCTACACCTTC. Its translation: CASSPLFYSNYGYTF.

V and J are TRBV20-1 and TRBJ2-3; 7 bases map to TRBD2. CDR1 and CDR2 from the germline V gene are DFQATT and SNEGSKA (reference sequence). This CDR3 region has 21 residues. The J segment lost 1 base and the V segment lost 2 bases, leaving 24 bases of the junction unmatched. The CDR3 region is CSARPPAGRGLMPARTDTQYF. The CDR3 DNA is TGCAGTGCTAGACCCCCCGCAGGGAGGGGCCTGATGCCTGCACGCACAGATACGCAGTATTTT.

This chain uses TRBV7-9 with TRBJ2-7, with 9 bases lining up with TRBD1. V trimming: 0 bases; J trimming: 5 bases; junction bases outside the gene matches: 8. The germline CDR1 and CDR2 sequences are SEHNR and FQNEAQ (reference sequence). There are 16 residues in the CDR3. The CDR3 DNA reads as TGTGCCAGCAGCTTAGCACAGGGGGCCTTCATTGACGAGCAGTACTTC. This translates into CASSLAQGAFIDEQYF.

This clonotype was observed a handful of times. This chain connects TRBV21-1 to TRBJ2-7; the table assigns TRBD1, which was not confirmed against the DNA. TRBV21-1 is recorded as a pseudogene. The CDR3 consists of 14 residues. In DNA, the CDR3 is TGTGCCAGCAAATGCCCGGGACAGGATTACGAGCAGTACTTC. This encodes CASKCPGQDYEQYF.

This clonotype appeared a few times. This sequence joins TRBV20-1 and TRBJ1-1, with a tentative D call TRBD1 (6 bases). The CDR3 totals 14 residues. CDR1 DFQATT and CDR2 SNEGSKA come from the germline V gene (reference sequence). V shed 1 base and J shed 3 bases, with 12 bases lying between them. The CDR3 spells CSARATGIYTEAFF. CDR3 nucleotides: TGCAGTGCTAGAGCAACAGGGATTTACACTGAAGCTTTCTTT.

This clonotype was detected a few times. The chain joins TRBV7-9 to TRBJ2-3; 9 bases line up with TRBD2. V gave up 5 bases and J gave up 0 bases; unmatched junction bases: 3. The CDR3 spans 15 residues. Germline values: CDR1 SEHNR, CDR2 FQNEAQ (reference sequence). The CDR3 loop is CASSPSGISTDTQYF. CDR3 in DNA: TGTGCCAGCAGCCCTAGCGGGATAAGCACAGATACGCAGTATTTT.

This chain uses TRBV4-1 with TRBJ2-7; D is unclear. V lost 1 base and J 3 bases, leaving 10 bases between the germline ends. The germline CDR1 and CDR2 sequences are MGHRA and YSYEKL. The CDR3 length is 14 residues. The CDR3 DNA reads TGCGCCAGCAGCCAAGTCGGAGATTACTACGAGCAGTACTTC. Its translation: CASSQVGDYYEQYF.

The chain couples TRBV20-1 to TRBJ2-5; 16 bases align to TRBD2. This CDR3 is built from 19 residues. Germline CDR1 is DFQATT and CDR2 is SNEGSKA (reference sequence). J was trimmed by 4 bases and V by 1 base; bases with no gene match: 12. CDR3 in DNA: TGCAGTGCTAGAGCCCTAGTAGGGACTAGCGGGAGGGCCGCAGAGACCCAGTACTTC. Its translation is CSARALVGTSGRAAETQYF.

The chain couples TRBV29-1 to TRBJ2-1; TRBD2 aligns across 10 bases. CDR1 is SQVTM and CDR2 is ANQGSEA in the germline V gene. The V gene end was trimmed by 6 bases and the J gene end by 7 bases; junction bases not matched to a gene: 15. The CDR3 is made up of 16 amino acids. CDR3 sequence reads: CSVLLFLAGVDNEQFF. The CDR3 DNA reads TGCAGCGTACTCCTCTTTCTAGCGGGAGTGGATAATGAGCAGTTCTTC.

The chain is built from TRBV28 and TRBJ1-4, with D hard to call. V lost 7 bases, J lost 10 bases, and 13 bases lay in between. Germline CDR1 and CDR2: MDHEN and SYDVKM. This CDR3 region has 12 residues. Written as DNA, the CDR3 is TGTGCCAGCACCCTCCCTCGGGGAAAACTGTTTTTT. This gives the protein CASTLPRGKLFF.

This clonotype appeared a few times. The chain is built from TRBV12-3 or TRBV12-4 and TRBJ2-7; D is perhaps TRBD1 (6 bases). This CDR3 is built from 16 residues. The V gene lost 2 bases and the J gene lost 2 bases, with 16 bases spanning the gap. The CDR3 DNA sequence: TGTGCCAGCAGTTTACCCCCACAGGGAACCCCCTACGAGCAGTACTTC. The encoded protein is CASSLPPQGTPYEQYF.